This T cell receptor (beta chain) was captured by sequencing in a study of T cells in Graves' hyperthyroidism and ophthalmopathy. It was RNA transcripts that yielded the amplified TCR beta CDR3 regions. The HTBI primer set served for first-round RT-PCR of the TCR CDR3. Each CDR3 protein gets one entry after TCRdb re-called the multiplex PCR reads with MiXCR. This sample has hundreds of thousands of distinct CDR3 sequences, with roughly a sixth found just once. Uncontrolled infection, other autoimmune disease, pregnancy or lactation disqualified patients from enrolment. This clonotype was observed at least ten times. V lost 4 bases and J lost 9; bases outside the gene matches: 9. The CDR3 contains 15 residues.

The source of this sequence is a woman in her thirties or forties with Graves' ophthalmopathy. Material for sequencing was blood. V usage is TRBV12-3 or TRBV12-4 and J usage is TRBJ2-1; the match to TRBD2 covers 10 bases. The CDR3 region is CASSWGLAGASEQFF. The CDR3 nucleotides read TGTGCCAGCAGTTGGGGCCTAGCGGGAGCTAGTGAGCAGTTCTTC.